The 22 T cell receptor beta chains listed next were all sequenced from one sample in a study of beta chain features in type 1 diabetes. Study conclusions and caveats: People with Type 1 diabetes carried modestly yet significantly shorter TCRB CDR3s in all four CD4+ subsets.

These TCRs' antigens remain unknown. Isolated RNA was reverse transcribed in full, so expressed TCRB transcripts were sequenced. Produced via immunoSEQ multiplex PCR; TCRdb's table is partial and in-frame only. Of 150,000 to 200,000 clones in the sample, around 8% were seen once. Sequencing was carried out using central memory CD4+ T cells from blood. Receptor source: a woman younger than 35 with type 1 diabetes.

This clone was found a few times. The chain couples TRBV28 to TRBJ2-5, with D possibly being TRBD1 (6 bases). The J call may be faulty, since TRBJ2-7 better matches the DNA end. The CDR3 contains 14 residues. From germline, CDR1 is MDHEN and CDR2 SYDVKM. CDR3 nucleotides: TGTGCCAGCAGCTTCCCAGGGGTTCCCTACGAGCAGTACTTC. It codes for CASSFPGVPYEQYF.

This sequence joins TRBV6-5 and TRBJ1-1; maybe TRBD1 (6 bases). The germline V gene has CDR1 MNHEY and CDR2 SVGAGI. V was clipped by 4 bases and J by 0 bases, with 9 bases between them. The CDR3 has 14 residues. The CDR3: CASSLRTVNTEAFF. CDR3 DNA sequence: TGTGCCAGCAGTTTAAGGACAGTGAACACTGAAGCTTTCTTT.

J is TRBJ2-1 and V is TRBV7-2, with 10 bases that match TRBD1. Germline-derived CDR1 and CDR2 are SGHTA and FQGNSA. The V segment lost 5 bases and the J segment 8 bases; nucleotides outside the gene matches: 9. The CDR3 is made up of 15 amino acids. The chain's CDR3 is CASSRGTGVGDEQFF. As DNA, the CDR3 is TGTGCCAGCAGCCGAGGGACAGGGGTGGGGGATGAGCAGTTCTTC.

This clone was seen ten or more times. The chain is built from TRBV6-5 and TRBJ2-3; possibly TRBD2 for D (7 bases). V dropped 3 bases and J dropped 9 bases, with 19 bases sitting between them. The length of the CDR3 is 15 residues. Germline values: CDR1 MNHEY, CDR2 SVGAGI. DNA of the CDR3: TGTGCCAGCAGTTATCCGGGGGCGGGAGTCGACACGCAGTATTTT. It yields the protein CASSYPGAGVDTQYF.

V is TRBV29-1 and J is TRBJ1-2; TRBD1 aligns across 8 bases. The CDR3 runs 12 residues. V gave up 5 bases and J gave up 6 bases; unmatched junction bases: 5. In germline, CDR1 is SQVTM, CDR2 ANQGSEA. As DNA, the CDR3 is TGCAGCGTTTTGGACAGGGCGAATGGCTACACCTTC. Translation: CSVLDRANGYTF.

This clone occurred a few times. V usage is TRBV30 and J usage is TRBJ2-5; 15 nucleotides match TRBD2. Germline V gene sequence: CDR1 GTSNPN, CDR2 SVGIG (reference sequence). The CDR3 consists of 17 residues. With V trimmed by 0 bases and J by 5 bases, 7 bases remained unmatched. CDR3: CAWSVGGLAGGQETQYF. The DNA of the CDR3 is TGTGCCTGGAGTGTAGGGGGACTAGCGGGAGGCCAGGAGACCCAGTACTTC. Variable domain in full (rest from reference TRBV30 and TRBJ2-5): SQTIHQWPATLVQPVGSPLSLECTVEGTSNPNLYWYRQAAGRGLQLLFYSVGIGQISSEVPQNLSASRPQDRQFILSSKKLLLSDSGFYLCAWSVGGLAGGQETQYFGPGTRLLVL.

Regarding this clone: Mismatch with germline at one junction end may stem from a read error. The chain has TRBV5-4 and TRBJ2-3, with D maybe TRBD2 (5 bases). CDR1 and CDR2 (germline): SGHNT, YYREEE (reference sequence). This CDR3 has 15 amino acids. DNA of the CDR3: TGCGCCAGCAGCCAAGAAAGGAGGCCGGCAGATACGCAGTATTTT. It encodes CASSQERRPADTQYF.

This clone appeared a few times. This chain links TRBV2 with TRBJ2-7, with 7 bases fitting TRBD1. This CDR3 comprises 12 residues. The junction had 4 bases not matched to a gene; V was cut back by 7 bases and J by 4 bases. Germline V gene lookup returns CDR1 SNHLY and CDR2 FYNNEI. The CDR3 spells CASNTGAYEQYF. As DNA, the CDR3 is TGTGCCAGCAATACAGGGGCTTACGAGCAGTACTTC.

The CDR3 bases are TGCGCCAGCAGCCGAGAGGACAGGTCGAACACCATATATTTT. This gives the protein CASSREDRSNTIYF. The chain has TRBV4-3 and TRBJ1-3, with 7 bases identical to TRBD1. The J segment lost 7 bases and the V segment lost 4 bases, leaving 7 bases of the junction unmatched. In germline, CDR1 is LGHNA, CDR2 YSLEER. The CDR3 sequence is 14 residues long.

The chain has TRBV2 and TRBJ2-5, with TRBD1 matching over 7 bases. Germline lookup yields CDR1 SNHLY and CDR2 FYNNEI. The CDR3 loop spans 12 amino acids. The ends lost 6 bases at V and 4 bases at J; junction bases unmatched: 2. CDR3 bases: TGTGCCAGCAGGAACAGGGGAGAGACCCAGTACTTC. This translates into CASRNRGETQYF.

There are a few counts of this clone. The chain joins TRBV18 to TRBJ1-1; TRBD1 matches 8 bases. From germline, CDR1 is KGHSH and CDR2 LQKENI. The length of the CDR3 is 17 residues. V was pared by 3 bases and J by 0 bases, with 9 bases of the junction left unmatched. The DNA for the CDR3 is TGTGCCAGCTCACCCGGACAGGGTGGGGTAATGAACACTGAAGCTTTCTTT. Its protein product is CASSPGQGGVMNTEAFF.

This clone was seen more than once but under ten times. The V gene is TRBV6-5, the J gene TRBJ1-6; tentative D call: TRBD1 (5 bases). Trimming removed 6 bases at V and 8 bases at J, with 11 bases between. The CDR3 loop spans 13 amino acids. CDR1 MNHEY and CDR2 SVGAGI come from the germline V gene. CDR3 amino acids: CASSPRGDSPLHF. The CDR3 DNA sequence: TGTGCCAGCAGCCCCCGGGGGGATTCACCCCTCCACTTT.

The chain recombines TRBV5-1 with TRBJ2-3; 7 bases are shared with TRBD2. The CDR3 is made up of 16 amino acids. In germline, CDR1 is SGHRS, CDR2 YFSETQ. Trimming took 3 bases from V and 0 from J; bases not matched to a gene: 7. The CDR3 spells CASSSSGPRSTDTQYF. The CDR3 DNA is TGCGCCAGCAGCTCTAGCGGACCTCGAAGCACAGATACGCAGTATTTT.

This clone was seen a handful of times. The same CDR3 is also encoded by other DNA sequences in this sample. The chain couples TRBV7-3 to TRBJ1-2, with 10 bases identical to TRBD1. The CDR3 consists of 13 residues. With V trimmed by 5 bases and J by 8 bases, 5 bases remained unmatched. CDR1 is SGHTA and CDR2 is FQGTGA in the germline V gene. DNA of the CDR3: TGTGCCAGCAGCCCTGGACAGGGGGAGGGCTACACCTTC. This encodes CASSPGQGEGYTF.

The table lists this clone with a few counts. The CDR3 reads CASSMPEGLETQYF. The CDR3 region has the DNA TGTGCCAGTAGTATGCCGGAGGGGTTGGAGACCCAGTACTTC. The chain links TRBV19 to TRBJ2-5, with D perhaps TRBD2 (6 bases). The V end lost 3 bases, the J end lost 5 bases, and 13 bases lay between the germline ends. Germline CDR1 reads LNHDA; CDR2 reads SQIVND (reference sequence). The CDR3 totals 14 residues.

The V call is TRBV5-4, the J call TRBJ1-3, with 8 bases that match TRBD1. Per germline, CDR1 SGHNT and CDR2 YYREEE (reference sequence). V was pared by 3 bases and J by 1 base, with 3 bases of the junction left unmatched. CDR3 size: 15 residues. The CDR3 DNA reads TGTGCCAGCAGCTCAACAGGGGGTTCTGGAAACACCATATATTTT. It is translated as CASSSTGGSGNTIYF.

This chain links TRBV7-8 with TRBJ2-2; possibly TRBD2 for D (5 bases). This CDR3 is built from 14 residues. V lost 4 bases and J lost 5, with 11 bases in between. Germline V lookup: CDR1 SGHVS, CDR2 FQNEAQ. This chain's CDR3 is CASSWNRGTGELFF. The CDR3 region has the DNA TGTGCCAGCAGCTGGAACCGAGGGACCGGGGAGCTGTTTTTT.

The CDR3 DNA reads TGCGCCAGCAGCCGGGACAGGATGATCGGCAGCTATGGCTACACCTTC. Protein product: CASSRDRMIGSYGYTF. This chain connects TRBV4-3 to TRBJ1-2, with TRBD1 matching 8 bases. The CDR3 is 16 residues long. The ends lost 4 bases at V and 4 bases at J; junction bases unmatched: 11. Germline assignment: CDR1 LGHNA and CDR2 YSLEER.

This clone has just a few counts. V gene TRBV7-8 combines with J gene TRBJ2-7, with D possibly TRBD1 on 5 matching bases. V shed 1 base and J shed 3 bases, with 10 bases lying between them. The CDR3 has 14 amino acids. Germline-derived CDR1 and CDR2 are SGHVS and FQNEAQ. CDR3 DNA: TGTGCCAGCAGCTTAGGGACACGAAACTACGAGCAGTACTTC. The encoded protein is CASSLGTRNYEQYF.

V and J are TRBV9 and TRBJ2-2, with 15 bases matching TRBD2. The CDR3 covers 18 residues. The V segment lost 4 bases and the J segment 8 bases; nucleotides outside the gene matches: 12. The germline gives CDR1 SGDLS, CDR2 YYNGEE. This chain's CDR3 is CASSPRTSGGAIIGELFF. The CDR3, as DNA: TGTGCCAGCAGCCCTAGGACTAGCGGGGGGGCCATAATAGGGGAGCTGTTTTTT.

This clone was picked up a small number of times. The chain links TRBV2 to TRBJ2-3; TRBD2 matches at 7 bases. CDR1 SNHLY and CDR2 FYNNEI come from the germline V gene. This CDR3 is built from 14 residues. V gave up 1 base and J gave up 4 bases; unmatched junction bases: 2. This chain's CDR3 is CASSEGGSPDTQYF. In nucleotides, the CDR3 is TGTGCCAGCAGTGAAGGCGGGAGCCCAGATACGCAGTATTTT.

The V call is TRBV28, the J call TRBJ2-7; no definite D call. V was shortened by 4 bases and J by 0 bases, with 7 bases between the two germline ends. Looked up from germline, CDR1 is MDHEN and CDR2 is SYDVKM. The CDR3 length is 13 residues. CDR3 nucleotides: TGTGCCAGCAGTTCATCCCCCTCCTACGAGCAGTACTTC. The encoded protein is CASSSSPSYEQYF. Using reference TRBV28 and TRBJ2-7 for the parts outside the CDR3, the full variable domain is DVKVTQSSRYLVKRTGEKVFLECVQDMDHENMFWYRQDPGLGLRLIYFSYDVKMKEKGDIPEGYSVSREKKERFSLILESASTNQTSMYLCASSSSPSYEQYFGPGTRLTVT.